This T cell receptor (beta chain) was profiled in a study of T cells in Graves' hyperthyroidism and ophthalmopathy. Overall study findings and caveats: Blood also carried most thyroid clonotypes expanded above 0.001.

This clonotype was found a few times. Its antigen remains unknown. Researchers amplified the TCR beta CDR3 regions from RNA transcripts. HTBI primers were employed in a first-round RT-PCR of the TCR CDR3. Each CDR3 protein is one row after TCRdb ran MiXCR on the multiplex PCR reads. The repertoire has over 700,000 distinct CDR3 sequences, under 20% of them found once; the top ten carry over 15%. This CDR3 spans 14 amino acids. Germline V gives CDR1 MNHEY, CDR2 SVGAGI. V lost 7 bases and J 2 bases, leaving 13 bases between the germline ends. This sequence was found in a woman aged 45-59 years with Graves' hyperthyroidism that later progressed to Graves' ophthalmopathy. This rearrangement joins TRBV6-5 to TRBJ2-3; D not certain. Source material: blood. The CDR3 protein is CASKLALSTDTQYF. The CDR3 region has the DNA TGTGCCAGCAAGTTGGCCTTATCCACAGATACGCAGTATTTT.